What follows is one T cell receptor (beta chain) and its context. The data stem from a study of shared clonotypes between healthy human individuals. Each donor was a Caucasian adult residing in Nashville, Tennessee. Data came from immunoSEQ multiplex PCR; TCRdb stores just in-frame clones and leaves some out. The table includes about 2.4 million clones, roughly 93% detected once. Trimming removed 4 bases from V and 1 base from J; junction bases left unmatched: 6. CDR1 is SGHRS, CDR2 YFSETQ, per germline. There are 16 residues in the CDR3. The sequenced sample was naive CD4+ T cells from PBMCs. Subset indicated: CD45RA+ positively selected. The sequence came from a man between 18 and 29 years old in good health. Some clones in this sample may be carry-over from other donors' samples. The chain uses TRBV5-1 and TRBJ2-5; TRBD2 matches 11 bases. CDR3 sequence reads: CASSPGGLAVQETQYF. CDR3 nucleotide sequence: TGCGCCAGCAGCCCCGGGGGACTAGCGGTCCAAGAGACCCAGTACTTC.